Described below is a single TCR beta chain sequence and its context. No antigen is known for it. The repertoire was sequenced with immunoSEQ multiplex PCR; TCRdb's copy has only in-frame clones and lacks some. Here the sample spans around 150,000 clones, 80% to 95% being singletons. These data belong to a study of T cell responses to AZD1222 COVID-19 vaccine. Germline V CDR1 and CDR2: SGHRS, YFSETQ. V lost 0 bases to trimming and J lost 5 bases, with 17 bases between them. The CDR3 spans 17 residues. Study-level findings and limits: Regions 160-218 and 743-854 held dominance among vaccine-associated CD4 TCRs, which spanned spike.

The chain carries TRBV5-1 and TRBJ2-2, with D unresolved. The clonotype was recovered from an adult in good health. The starting material was peripheral blood, obtained on day 0 of AZD1222 vaccination. The CDR3 DNA follows: TGCGCCAGCAGCTTGGCCCCCGGCCGCGAATTTACCGGGGAGCTGTTTTTT. This translates into CASSLAPGREFTGELFF.